The 7 T cell receptor beta chains in this list originate from one sample, sequenced in a study of T-cell memory formation after mild COVID-19. Using its own MiXCR run on the 5' RACE reads, TCRdb lists one record per CDR3 protein. Here the sample spans roughly 450,000 distinct CDR3 sequences, 18% being singletons. The sequencing input was PBMCs or a T cell subset sorted from them (not recorded which). These TCRs come from an adult woman who had mild COVID-19 (a few samples of this study predate the infection). Cell type and time point are not known.

This clonotype occurred many times. One end of the junction fails to match germline, which may point to a read error. V is TRBV5-1 and J is TRBJ2-5; D gene ambiguous. The length of the CDR3 is 11 residues. The germline V gene encodes CDR1 SGHRS and CDR2 YFSETQ. CDR3 DNA: TGTGCCAGCAGCTCCCAAGAGACCCAGTACTTC. The encoded protein is CASSSQETQYF.

The chain has TRBV4-2 and TRBJ2-1; 9 bases are shared with TRBD2. CDR3 length equals 15 residues. Germline trimming cut 3 bases from V and 2 bases from J; bases unmatched to any gene: 2. The germline gives CDR1 LGHNA, CDR2 YNFKEQ. The CDR3: CASSHLAGAYNEQFF. The CDR3 DNA reads TGTGCCAGCAGCCATTTAGCGGGAGCCTACAATGAGCAGTTCTTC.

V usage is TRBV5-1 and J usage is TRBJ1-1, with unresolved D. The germline V gene has CDR1 SGHRS and CDR2 YFSETQ. The CDR3 runs 16 residues. Trimming removed 0 bases at V and 2 bases at J, with 14 bases between. The CDR3 loop reads CASSLGGGWANTEAFF. The CDR3 bases are TGCGCCAGCAGCTTGGGGGGAGGGTGGGCCAACACTGAAGCTTTCTTT.

The chain couples TRBV12-3 or TRBV12-4 to TRBJ1-4; D is uncertain. The V and J ends lost 3 bases and 7 bases respectively, with 18 bases between them. The CDR3 consists of 16 residues. The CDR3 here is CASSFVRPGGFEKLFF. CDR3 DNA sequence: TGTGCCAGCAGTTTCGTACGTCCCGGAGGGTTTGAAAAACTGTTTTTT.

This sequence joins TRBV7-2 and TRBJ2-5, with D possibly called TRBD1 or TRBD2 (5 bases each). V lost 3 bases, J lost 5 bases, and 19 bases lay in between. The length of the CDR3 is 16 residues. The germline V gene encodes CDR1 SGHTA and CDR2 FQGNSA. CDR3 amino acids: CASSLGTPRVGETQYF. CDR3 nucleotides: TGTGCCAGCAGCTTGGGGACCCCTAGGGTAGGGGAGACCCAGTACTTC.

V gene TRBV5-6 combines with J gene TRBJ2-1; D perhaps matches TRBD2 (6 bases). The CDR3 runs to 15 residues. The V gene's germline CDR1 is SGHDT and CDR2 YYEEEE. V was trimmed by 2 bases and J by 4 bases, leaving 13 bases between them. CDR3 coding DNA: TGTGCCAGCAGCTTCGGTGCGGGGATATACAATGAGCAGTTCTTC. This codes for CASSFGAGIYNEQFF.

This clonotype showed up just a few times. The chain links TRBV3-1 to TRBJ2-7; tentatively, D is TRBD1 (6 bases). Germline V lookup: CDR1 LGHDT, CDR2 YNNKEL (reference sequence). The ends were cut back, 0 bases at V and 6 bases at J, with 21 bases in the middle. CDR3 size: 17 residues. The CDR3 region is CASSQDMASRGFSEQYF. The CDR3 nucleotides read TGTGCCAGCAGCCAAGATATGGCCTCCAGGGGATTTAGCGAGCAGTACTTC.